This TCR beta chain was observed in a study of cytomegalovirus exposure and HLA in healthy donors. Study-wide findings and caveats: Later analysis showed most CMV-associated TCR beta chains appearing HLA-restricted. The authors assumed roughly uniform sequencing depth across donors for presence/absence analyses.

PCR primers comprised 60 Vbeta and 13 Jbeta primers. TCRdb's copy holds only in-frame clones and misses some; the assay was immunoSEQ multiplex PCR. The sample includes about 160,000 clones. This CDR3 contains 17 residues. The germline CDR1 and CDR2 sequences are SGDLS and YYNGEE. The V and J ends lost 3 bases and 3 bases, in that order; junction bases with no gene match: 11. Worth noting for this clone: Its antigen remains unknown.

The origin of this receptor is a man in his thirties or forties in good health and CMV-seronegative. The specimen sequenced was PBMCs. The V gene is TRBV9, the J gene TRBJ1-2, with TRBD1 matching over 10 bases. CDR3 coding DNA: TGTGCCAGCAGCGCGGTGACAGGGGGCCATTATTACTATGGCTACACCTTC. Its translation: CASSAVTGGHYYYGYTF.